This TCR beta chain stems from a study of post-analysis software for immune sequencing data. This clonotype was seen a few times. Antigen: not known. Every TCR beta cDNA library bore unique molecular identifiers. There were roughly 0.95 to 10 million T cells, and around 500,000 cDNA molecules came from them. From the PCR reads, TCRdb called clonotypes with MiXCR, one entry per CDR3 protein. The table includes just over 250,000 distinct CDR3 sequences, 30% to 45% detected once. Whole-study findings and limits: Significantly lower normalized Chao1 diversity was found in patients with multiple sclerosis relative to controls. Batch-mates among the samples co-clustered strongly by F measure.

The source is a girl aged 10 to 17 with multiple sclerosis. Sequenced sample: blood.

Written as DNA, the CDR3 is TGTGCCAGCAGTTTAGTTCCTACAGGGTCTGGAAACACCATATATTTT. It yields the protein CASSLVPTGSGNTIYF. The chain has TRBV28 and TRBJ1-3; possible D gene TRBD1, 6 bases. The CDR3 spans 16 residues. Germline V CDR1 and CDR2: MDHEN, SYDVKM. Trimming stripped 2 bases from V and 1 base from J, with 12 bases between.